This T cell receptor (beta chain) was obtained from a study of shared clonotypes between healthy human individuals. Study-level findings and limits: Naive CD4 clonotypes were shared across a handful of donors at roughly 5.5%. Only a few donors were included, so the genetic and exposure-history diversity represented was limited. It was the non-shared clonotypes that had lower generation probabilities than clonotypes shared by all four donors.

Unmatched junction bases numbered 7, after V lost 6 bases and J lost 4 bases. The length of the CDR3 is 13 residues. Per germline, CDR1 GTSNPN and CDR2 SVGIG (reference sequence). Remarks on this clone: The antigen is undetermined.

TCRdb's copy holds only in-frame clones and misses some; the assay was immunoSEQ multiplex PCR. The table includes more than 2 million clones, approximately 94% detected once. Sequenced: naive CD4+ T cells sorted from blood. The subset here: CD45RA+ positively selected. The sequence was collected from a man aged 18 to 35 in good health. The chain uses TRBV30 and TRBJ2-7; 9 nucleotides line up with TRBD2. CDR3 bases: TGTGCCTGTAATAGCGGGAGTGGTTACGAGCAGTACTTC. Translation gives CACNSGSGYEQYF.